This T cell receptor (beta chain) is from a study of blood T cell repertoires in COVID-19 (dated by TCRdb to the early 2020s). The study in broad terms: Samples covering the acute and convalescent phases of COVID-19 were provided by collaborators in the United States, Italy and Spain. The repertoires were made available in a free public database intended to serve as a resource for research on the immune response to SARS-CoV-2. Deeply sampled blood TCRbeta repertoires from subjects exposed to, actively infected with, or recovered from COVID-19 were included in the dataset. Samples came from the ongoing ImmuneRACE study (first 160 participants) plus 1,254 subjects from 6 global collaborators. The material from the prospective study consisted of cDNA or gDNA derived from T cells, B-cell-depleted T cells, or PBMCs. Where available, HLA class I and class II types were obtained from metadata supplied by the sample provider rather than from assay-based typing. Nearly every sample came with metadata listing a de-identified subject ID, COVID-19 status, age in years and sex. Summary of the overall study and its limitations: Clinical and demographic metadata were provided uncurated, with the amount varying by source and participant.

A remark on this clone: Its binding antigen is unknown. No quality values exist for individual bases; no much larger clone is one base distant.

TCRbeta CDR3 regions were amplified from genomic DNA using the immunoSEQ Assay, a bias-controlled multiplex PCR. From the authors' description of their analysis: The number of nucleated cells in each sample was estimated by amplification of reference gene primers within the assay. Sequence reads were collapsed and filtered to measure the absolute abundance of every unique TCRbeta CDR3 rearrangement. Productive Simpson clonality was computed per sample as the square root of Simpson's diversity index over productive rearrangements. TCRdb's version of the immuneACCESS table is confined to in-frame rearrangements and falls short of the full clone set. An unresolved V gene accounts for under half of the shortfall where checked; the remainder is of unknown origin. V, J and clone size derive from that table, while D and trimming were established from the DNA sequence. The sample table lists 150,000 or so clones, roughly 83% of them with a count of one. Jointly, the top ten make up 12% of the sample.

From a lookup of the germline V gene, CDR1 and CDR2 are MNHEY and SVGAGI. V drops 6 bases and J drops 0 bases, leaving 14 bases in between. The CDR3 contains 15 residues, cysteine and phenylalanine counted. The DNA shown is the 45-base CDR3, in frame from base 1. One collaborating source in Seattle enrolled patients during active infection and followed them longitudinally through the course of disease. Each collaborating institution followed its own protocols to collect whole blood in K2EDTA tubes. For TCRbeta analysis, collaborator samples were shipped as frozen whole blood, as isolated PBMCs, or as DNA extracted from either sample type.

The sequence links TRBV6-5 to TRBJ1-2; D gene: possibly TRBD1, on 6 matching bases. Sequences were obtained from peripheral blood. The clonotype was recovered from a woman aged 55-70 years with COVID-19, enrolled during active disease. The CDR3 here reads CASRETGRANYGYTF. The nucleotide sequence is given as TGTGCCAGCAGAGAGACAGGTCGGGCTAACTATGGCTACACCTTC.